This T cell receptor beta chain was found in a study of T cell repertoires in cytomegalovirus infection. Study information: Carrying CMV and the relevant HLA type showed in public TCR beta signatures. Regarding the study as a whole: Clonotypes of TCR beta that were HLA-C-restricted and CMV-specific dominated the ex vivo response. Identification of carriers of CMV plus the relevant HLA was achieved through cumulative public TCR beta family frequency.

On this clonotype: Antigen unknown.

The ends lost 2 bases at V and 5 bases at J; junction bases unmatched: 5. The CDR3 runs to 16 residues. From germline, CDR1 is MNHGY and CDR2 SAAAGT. A single record per CDR3 protein comes from TCRdb applying MiXCR to the reads. The sample yields fewer than 850,000 distinct CDR3 sequences, around 29% seen once. This chain joins TRBV6-8 and TRBJ1-6, with TRBD1 matching over 8 bases. The specimen was cultured CD8+ T cells from PBMCs, collected from culture after CMV antigen stimulation. The origin of this receptor is a human donor in good health (CMV status not recorded). Some clones in this sample may be carry-over from other donors' samples. The CDR3 loop reads CASSYPRQGNNSPLHF. The CDR3 DNA reads as TGTGCCAGCAGTTACCCGAGACAGGGGAATAATTCACCCCTCCACTTT.